These 17 T cell receptor beta chains came from one sample sequenced in a study of T cell responses to AZD1222 COVID-19 vaccine. Measured with immunoSEQ multiplex PCR; TCRdb has only the in-frame clones, and not every one. The sample lists around 120,000 clones, 70% to 90% seen once, with less than 4% in the top ten. This specimen consisted of peripheral blood, obtained 28 days after the second AZD1222 dose. These TCRs come from an adult who received the AZD1222 COVID-19 vaccine.

This clone showed up just once. The chain combines TRBV7-8 with TRBJ1-3, with 7 positions matching TRBD1. V lost 5 bases and J lost 4; bases outside the gene matches: 8. Germline V gives CDR1 SGHVS, CDR2 FQNEAQ. The CDR3 spans 15 residues. Here the CDR3 reads CASSTRPGQGNTIYF. CDR3 nucleotides: TGTGCCAGCAGCACCCGACCGGGACAGGGAAACACCATATATTTT.

The rearrangement links TRBV15 to TRBJ1-2; TRBD1 is a possible D gene (5 bases). Germline V gene sequence: CDR1 LNHNV, CDR2 YYDKDF (reference sequence). Trimming removed 6 bases from V and 7 bases from J, with 12 bases in between. The CDR3 extends over 12 amino acids. The CDR3 coding sequence is TGTGCCACCAGGGGGGGGACCCTTGGCTACACCTTC. Amino acids: CATRGGTLGYTF.

The chain employs TRBV6-5 and TRBJ1-3; D not certain. Germline V CDR1 and CDR2: MNHEY, SVGAGI. The CDR3 length is 14 residues. Between the trimmed V and J ends, which lost 0 bases and 4 bases, there was a span of 7 bases. This chain's CDR3 is CASSYSGDGNTIYF. The CDR3 DNA reads TGTGCCAGCAGTTACTCTGGCGACGGAAACACCATATATTTT.

This chain joins TRBV12-3 or TRBV12-4 and TRBJ2-1, with a possible D match to TRBD2 (5 bases). Trimming cost V 3 bases and J 15 bases, with 15 bases left between them. The CDR3 is 12 amino acids. The CDR3 here is CASSLGDYRSFF. The CDR3 DNA reads TGTGCCAGCAGTTTGGGTGACTATCGCTCGTTCTTC.

The chain is built from TRBV10-2 and TRBJ1-6; D is perhaps TRBD1 (6 bases). V was pared by 6 bases and J by 7 bases, with 16 bases between. Germline V lookup: CDR1 WSHSY, CDR2 SAAADI. There are 15 residues in the CDR3. In nucleotides, the CDR3 is TGCGCCAGCAGCAATGCCGGGACATCGAATTCACCCCTCCACTTT. This codes for CASSNAGTSNSPLHF.

The genes are TRBV7-9 and TRBJ1-5, with D uncertain. This CDR3 comprises 14 residues. Germline V gene data show CDR1 as SEHNR and CDR2 as FQNEAQ (reference sequence). Trimming removed 3 bases at V and 0 bases at J, with 6 bases between. The CDR3 sequence is CASSLQNSNQPQHF. Here the CDR3 DNA reads TGTGCCAGCAGCTTGCAGAATAGCAATCAGCCCCAGCATTTT.

The chain is built from TRBV7-2 and TRBJ2-3; D possibly corresponds to TRBD2 (5 bases). Germline CDR1 is SGHTA and CDR2 is FQGNSA. V lost 5 bases and J 6 bases, leaving 15 bases between the germline ends. The CDR3 extends over 14 amino acids. DNA for the CDR3: TGTGCCAGCAGCGTCGGGGTAGTTGGGGATACGCAGTATTTT. Protein product: CASSVGVVGDTQYF.

This CDR3 is CASSQGEMDYNEQFF. CDR3 in DNA: TGTGCCAGCAGCCAAGGGGAGATGGACTACAATGAGCAGTTCTTC. The chain couples TRBV4-2 to TRBJ2-1; tentative D call: TRBD2 (5 bases). Between the trimmed V and J ends, which lost 1 base and 3 bases, there was a span of 10 bases. Germline CDR1 LGHNA, CDR2 YNFKEQ. The CDR3 contains 15 residues.

The table lists this clone with a few counts. This chain connects TRBV19 to TRBJ1-2; 7 bases line up with TRBD1. Germline V gene data show CDR1 as LNHDA and CDR2 as SQIVND (reference sequence). V gave up 6 bases and J gave up 5 bases; unmatched junction bases: 3. This CDR3 has 12 amino acids. The DNA of the CDR3 is TGTGCCAGTAGCTGGGACAGTTATGGCTACACCTTC. Amino acid sequence: CASSWDSYGYTF.

This chain uses TRBV3-1 (or the pseudogene TRBV3-2) with TRBJ2-3; 7 bases are shared with TRBD2. This CDR3 is built from 15 residues. Germline assignment: CDR1 LGHDT and CDR2 YNNKEL (reference sequence). J was trimmed by 0 bases and V by 6 bases; bases with no gene match: 6. The CDR3 sequence is CASRKGGVSTDTQYF. In DNA form, the CDR3 reads TGTGCCAGCAGGAAGGGAGGGGTTAGCACAGATACGCAGTATTTT.

This CDR3 is CASSGGTSDYNEQFF. Written as DNA, the CDR3 is TGTGCCAGCAGTGGCGGGACTAGCGACTACAATGAGCAGTTCTTC. The genes are TRBV6-4 and TRBJ2-1; 10 nucleotides align to TRBD2. With V trimmed by 4 bases and J by 3 bases, 3 bases remained unmatched. Germline CDR1 reads MRHNA; CDR2 reads SNTAGT. The CDR3 is made up of 15 amino acids.

This sequence joins TRBV27 and TRBJ1-2, with D maybe TRBD1 (6 bases). There are 14 residues in the CDR3. Trimming pared 3 bases from V and 4 bases from J, leaving 12 bases between. Germline lookup yields CDR1 MNHEY and CDR2 SMNVEV (reference sequence). CDR3 DNA: TGTGCCAGCAGTTTCGGCAGCAGGGGCTATGGCTACACCTTC. This sequence encodes CASSFGSRGYGYTF.

The rearrangement uses TRBV11-3 and TRBJ1-1; D remains ambiguous. Germline V CDR1 and CDR2: SGHNT, YENEEA. V lost 4 bases and J lost 6, with 6 bases in between. This CDR3 contains 11 residues. CDR3 DNA: TGTGCCAGCAGCTCGGGCGCTGAAGCTTTCTTT. As protein: CASSSGAEAFF.

This chain uses TRBV5-1 with TRBJ2-3; 15 positions match TRBD2. The length of the CDR3 is 17 residues. J lost 3 bases, V lost 4 bases, and 6 bases had no gene match. The germline gives CDR1 SGHRS, CDR2 YFSETQ. The CDR3 sequence is CASSPRTSGGVTDTQYF. The DNA of the CDR3 is TGCGCCAGCAGCCCACGGACTAGCGGGGGGGTAACAGATACGCAGTATTTT.

This clone occurred once. The chain combines TRBV5-8 with TRBJ1-2; D remains unclear. CDR1 and CDR2 (germline): SGHTS, YDEGEE. V dropped 0 bases and J dropped 4 bases, with 7 bases sitting between them. The CDR3 runs to 13 residues. As DNA, the CDR3 is TGTGCCAGCAGCTTGGCTCCAGTCTATGGCTACACCTTC. Protein product: CASSLAPVYGYTF.

The gene calls are TRBV28 and TRBJ1-6, with D perhaps TRBD1 (6 bases). The CDR3 loop spans 16 amino acids. Germline assignment: CDR1 MDHEN and CDR2 SYDVKM. The V end lost 0 bases, the J end lost 6 bases, and 12 bases lay between the germline ends. CDR3 coding DNA: TGTGCCAGCAGTTTATGGGGGGGGGCTCGTAATTCACCCCTCCACTTT. The encoded protein is CASSLWGGARNSPLHF. Full variable domain (rest looked up from reference TRBV28 and TRBJ1-6): DVKVTQSSRYLVKRTGEKVFLECVQDMDHENMFWYRQDPGLGLRLIYFSYDVKMKEKGDIPEGYSVSREKKERFSLILESASTNQTSMYLCASSLWGGARNSPLHFGNGTRLTVT.

The rearrangement links TRBV7-9 to TRBJ2-1; D remains ambiguous. Germline V gene data show CDR1 as SEHNR and CDR2 as FQNEAQ (reference sequence). Trimming removed 0 bases at V and 7 bases at J, with 25 bases between. The CDR3 is 19 residues long. The CDR3 loop is CASSLAIGSGDLLRNEQFF. DNA for the CDR3: TGTGCCAGCAGCTTAGCTATCGGGTCGGGCGACCTACTGCGGAATGAGCAGTTCTTC. The whole variable domain, remainder taken from reference TRBV7-9 and TRBJ2-1, is DTGVSQNPRHKITKRGQNVTFRCDPISEHNRLYWYRQTLGQGPEFLTYFQNEAQLEKSRLLSDRFSAERPKGSFSTLEIQRTEQGDSAMYLCASSLAIGSGDLLRNEQFFGPGTRLTVL.